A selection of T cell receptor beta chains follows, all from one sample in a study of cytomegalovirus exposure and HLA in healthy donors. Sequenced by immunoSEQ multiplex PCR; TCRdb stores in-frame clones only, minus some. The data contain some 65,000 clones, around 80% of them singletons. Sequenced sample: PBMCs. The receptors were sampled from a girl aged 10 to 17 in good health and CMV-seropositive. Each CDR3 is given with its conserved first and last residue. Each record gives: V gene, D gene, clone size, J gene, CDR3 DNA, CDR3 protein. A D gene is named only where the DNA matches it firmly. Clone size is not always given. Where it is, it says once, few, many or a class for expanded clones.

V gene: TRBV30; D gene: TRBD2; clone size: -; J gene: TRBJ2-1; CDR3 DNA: TGTGCCTGGAATCCTAGCGGTTACAATGAGCAGTTCTTC; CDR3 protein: CAWNPSGYNEQFF
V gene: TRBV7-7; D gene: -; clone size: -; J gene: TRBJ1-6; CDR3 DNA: TGTGCTAGCAGCTTAGATCAGGGGAGACCCCTCCACTTT; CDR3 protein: CASSLDQGRPLHF
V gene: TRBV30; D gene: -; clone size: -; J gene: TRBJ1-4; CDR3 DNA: TGTGCCTGGAGTGTTGGCGAAAAACTGTTTTTT; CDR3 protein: CAWSVGEKLFF
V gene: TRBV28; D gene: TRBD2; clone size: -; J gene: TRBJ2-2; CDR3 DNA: TGTGCCAGCAGGAGGGGAGGGATGGGCACCGGGGAGCTGTTTTTT; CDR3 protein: CASRRGGMGTGELFF
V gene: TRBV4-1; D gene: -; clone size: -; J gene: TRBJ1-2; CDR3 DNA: TGCGCCAGCAGCCAAGGGGGTGGACGGGGAAACTATGGCTACACCTTC; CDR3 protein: CASSQGGGRGNYGYTF
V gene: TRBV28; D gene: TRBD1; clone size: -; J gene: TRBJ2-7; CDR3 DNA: TGTGCCAGTGTTCGGAGCAGGGGGAGCTCCTACGAGCAGTACTTC; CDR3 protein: CASVRSRGSSYEQYF
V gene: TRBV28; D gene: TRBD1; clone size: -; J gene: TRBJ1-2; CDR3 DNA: TGTGCCAGCAGTTTGAGAACAGGGGGCCAAGGTGGCTACACCTTC; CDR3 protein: CASSLRTGGQGGYTF
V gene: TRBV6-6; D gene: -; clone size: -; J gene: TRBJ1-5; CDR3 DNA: TGTGCCAGCAGTTTTACGAGGGCTGGGAGCAATCAGCCCCAGCATTTT; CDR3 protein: CASSFTRAGSNQPQHF
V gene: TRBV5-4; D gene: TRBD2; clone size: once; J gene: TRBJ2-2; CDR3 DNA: TGTGCCAGCAGCTTGTACGTAGCGGGAGGCCTCGGGGAGCTGTTTTTT; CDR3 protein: CASSLYVAGGLGELFF
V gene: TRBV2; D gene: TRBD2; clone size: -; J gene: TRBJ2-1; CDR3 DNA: TGTGCCAGCAGCGGGGGACTAGCCCGTGAGCAGTTCTTC; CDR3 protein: CASSGGLAREQFF
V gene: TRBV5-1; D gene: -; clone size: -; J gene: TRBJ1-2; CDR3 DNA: TGCGCCAGCAGCCACGACAGGTTCGGCGGCTACACCTTC; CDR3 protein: CASSHDRFGGYTF
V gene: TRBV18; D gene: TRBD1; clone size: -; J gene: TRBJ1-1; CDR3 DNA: TGTGCCAGCTCATCAGGGGGGAACACTGAAGCTTTCTTT; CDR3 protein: CASSSGGNTEAFF
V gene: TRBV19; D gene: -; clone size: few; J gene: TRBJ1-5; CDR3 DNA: TGTGCCAGTAGTAGCGGGAAATCTGGGAGAGGACAGCCCCAGCATTTT; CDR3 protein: CASSSGKSGRGQPQHF
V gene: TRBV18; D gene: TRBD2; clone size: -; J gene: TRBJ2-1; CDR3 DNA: TGTGCCAGCTCGGCTACTAGCGGGGGAAACCATGAGCAGTTCTTC; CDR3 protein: CASSATSGGNHEQFF
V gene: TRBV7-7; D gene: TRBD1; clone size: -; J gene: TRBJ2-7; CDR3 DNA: TGTGCTAGCAGCTTAGGACAGGGTGCGGGCGAGCAGTACTTC; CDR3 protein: CASSLGQGAGEQYF
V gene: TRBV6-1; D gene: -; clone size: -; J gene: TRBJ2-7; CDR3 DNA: TGTGCCAGCAGTGAAGACGAGGCTTACTACGAGCAGTACTTC; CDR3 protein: CASSEDEAYYEQYF
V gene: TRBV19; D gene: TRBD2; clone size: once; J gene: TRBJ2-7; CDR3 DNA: TGTGCCAGTAGTCAAAACCGCGGGGGAACCTACGAGCAGTACTTC; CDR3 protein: CASSQNRGGTYEQYF
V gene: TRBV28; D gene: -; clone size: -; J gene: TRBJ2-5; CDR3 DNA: TGTGCCAGCAGTACAATACGGGGATCGCGGACCCAGTACTTC; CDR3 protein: CASSTIRGSRTQYF
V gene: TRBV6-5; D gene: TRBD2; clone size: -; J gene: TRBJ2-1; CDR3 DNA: TGTGCCAGCAGTTACCGTCTAGCGGGAGGAGGCAATGAGCAGTTCTTC; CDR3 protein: CASSYRLAGGGNEQFF
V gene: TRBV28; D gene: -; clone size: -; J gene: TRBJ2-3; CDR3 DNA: TGTGCCAGCAGTTTCGAGGGAAGAGGCACAGATACGCAGTATTTT; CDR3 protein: CASSFEGRGTDTQYF
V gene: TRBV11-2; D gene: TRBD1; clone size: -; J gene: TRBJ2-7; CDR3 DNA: TGTGCCAGCAGCAGTAGGACAGGGGGCGAGCAGTACTTC; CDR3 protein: CASSSRTGGEQYF
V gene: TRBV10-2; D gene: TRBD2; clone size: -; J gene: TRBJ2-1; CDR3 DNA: TGCGCCAGCAGTGGTGCTAGCGGAGGGGAGCAGTTCTTC; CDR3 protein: CASSGASGGEQFF
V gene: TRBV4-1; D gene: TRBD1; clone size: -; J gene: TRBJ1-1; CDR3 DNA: TGCGCCAGCAGCCATACAGGGGACGCCAACACTGAAGCTTTCTTT; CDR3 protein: CASSHTGDANTEAFF
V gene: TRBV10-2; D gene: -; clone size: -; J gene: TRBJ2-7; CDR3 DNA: TGCGCCAGCAGAAATCAGGACTACTCCTACGAGCAGTACTTC; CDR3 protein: CASRNQDYSYEQYF
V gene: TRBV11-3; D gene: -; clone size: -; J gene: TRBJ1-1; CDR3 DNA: TGTGCCAGCAGCTTAGATCCGAAGACAGTGAACACTGAAGCTTTCTTT; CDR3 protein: CASSLDPKTVNTEAFF
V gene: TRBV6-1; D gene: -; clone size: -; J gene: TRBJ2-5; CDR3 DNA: TGTGCCAGCAGGGCCTCCCAAGAGACCCAGTACTTC; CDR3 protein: CASRASQETQYF
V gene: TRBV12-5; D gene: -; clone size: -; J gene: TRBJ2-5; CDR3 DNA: TGTGCTAGTGGCTCCTTAACATTGCCCCAGTACTTC; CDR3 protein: CASGSLTLPQYF
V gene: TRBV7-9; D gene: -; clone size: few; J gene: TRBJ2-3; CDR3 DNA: TGTGCCACCGCCATAGACTCTGGAGATACGCAGTATTTT; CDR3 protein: CATAIDSGDTQYF
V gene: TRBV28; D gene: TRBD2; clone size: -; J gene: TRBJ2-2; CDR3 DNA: TGTGCCAGCATAGAGCGGGAGACCGGGGAGCTGTTTTTT; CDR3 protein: CASIERETGELFF
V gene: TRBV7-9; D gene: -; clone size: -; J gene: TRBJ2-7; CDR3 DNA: TGTGCCAGCAGCTTAGAGAACAGGCGCCACGAGCAGTACTTC; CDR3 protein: CASSLENRRHEQYF
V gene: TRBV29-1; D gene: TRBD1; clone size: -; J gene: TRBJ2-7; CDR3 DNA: TGCAGCGTTAGACAGGGCGTCTACGAGCAGTACTTC; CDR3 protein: CSVRQGVYEQYF
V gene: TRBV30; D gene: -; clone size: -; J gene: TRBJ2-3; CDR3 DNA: TGTGCCTGGGCCCGGGGGGCCCCGTCAGATACGCAGTATTTT; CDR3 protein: CAWARGAPSDTQYF
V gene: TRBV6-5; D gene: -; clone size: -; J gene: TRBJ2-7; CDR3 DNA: TGTGCTAGCAAGGGGTTCCACGAGCAGTACTTC; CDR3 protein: CASKGFHEQYF
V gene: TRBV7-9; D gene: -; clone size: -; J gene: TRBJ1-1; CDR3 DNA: TGTGCCAGCAGCTTAGATGCGGGGGGCACTGAAGCTTTCTTT; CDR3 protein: CASSLDAGGTEAFF
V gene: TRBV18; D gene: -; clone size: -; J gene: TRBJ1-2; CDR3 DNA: TGTGCCAGCTCACCAATAGTTTGGTTACGCTACACCTTC; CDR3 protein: CASSPIVWLRYTF
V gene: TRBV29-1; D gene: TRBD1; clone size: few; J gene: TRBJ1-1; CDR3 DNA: TGCAGCGTCGTCATTTTCAGGGGGTTGGGTGAAGCTTTCTTT; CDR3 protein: CSVVIFRGLGEAFF
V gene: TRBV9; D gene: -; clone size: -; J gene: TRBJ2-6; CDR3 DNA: TGTGCCAGCAGCGTGGGTTGGAAGGCAGGGCTAGCTGGGGCCAACGTCCTGACTTTC; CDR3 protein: CASSVGWKAGLAGANVLTF
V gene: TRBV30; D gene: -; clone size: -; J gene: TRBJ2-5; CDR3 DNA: TGTGCCTTAGACCGCCTGACAGTGAAACAAGAGACCCAGTACTTC; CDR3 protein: CALDRLTVKQETQYF
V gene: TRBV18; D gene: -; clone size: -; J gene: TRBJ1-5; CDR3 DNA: TGTGCCAGCTCAATGGAGGGATCCAGCAATCAGCCCCAGCATTTT; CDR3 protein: CASSMEGSSNQPQHF
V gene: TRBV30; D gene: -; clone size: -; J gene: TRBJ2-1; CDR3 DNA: TGTGCCTGGAGCCCCCTAGGGGATGAGCAGTTCTTC; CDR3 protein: CAWSPLGDEQFF
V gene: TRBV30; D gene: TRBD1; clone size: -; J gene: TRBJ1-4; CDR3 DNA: TGTGCCTGGAGTGTACGATCCGGGACAGGGGGTACTCCGAGGGATGAAAAACTGTTTTTT; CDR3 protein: CAWSVRSGTGGTPRDEKLFF